This T cell receptor (beta chain) was documented in a study of beta chain features in type 1 diabetes. Study observations and caveats: Naive, central memory and regulatory TCRB repertoires appeared more similar among patients than healthy donors.

Concerning this clone: The target antigen is unknown.

The whole isolated RNA underwent reverse transcription, so sequencing captured expressed TCRB transcripts. TCRdb keeps only in-frame clones here, not all; method: immunoSEQ multiplex PCR. This table holds under 250,000 clones, around 9.9% found once. Germline CDR1 reads SGHTA; CDR2 reads FQGNSA. Trimming removed 0 bases from V and 2 bases from J, with 7 bases in between. The CDR3 contains 14 residues. This sequence originates from a man aged 18 to 35 in good health. Specimen: central memory CD4+ T cells from blood. The chain carries TRBV7-2 and TRBJ1-1; D is perhaps TRBD1 (6 bases). The CDR3 region is CASSLAGTNTEAFF. CDR3 coding DNA: TGTGCCAGCAGCTTAGCCGGGACAAACACTGAAGCTTTCTTT.